The entry that follows covers one T cell receptor (beta chain) sequence. Its target is unknown. The sample originates from a study of human T cells and chemical hapten exposure. As for the study in general: Sensitization was performed using 2% DPC on a roughly 2 cm by roughly 2 cm upper inner arm skin site. After 6 days, upper back 0.01% DPC patch tests were scored. Study-level results: Correlating positively with patch test score were the PT1 expanded TCR counts. Relative to controls, expanded TCRs formed significantly more large CDR3 similarity clusters.

The sample's time point: patch test 2, 6 weeks after DPC sensitization. The treatment is: therapeutic diphenylcyclopropenone sensitization with weekly scalp DPC. This CDR3 has 13 amino acids. Per the germline V gene, CDR1 is SGHVS and CDR2 is FNYEAQ. The V end lost 4 bases, the J end lost 3 bases, and 6 bases lay between the germline ends. TCRdb itself ran the RACE reads through MiXCR, one entry per CDR3 protein. The sample consists of more than 70,000 distinct CDR3 sequences, under 14% of them appearing once. This TCR was recovered from a man younger than 35 with alopecia areata. Some clones in this sample may be carry-over from other donors' samples. The J gene is TRBJ1-4, the V gene TRBV7-6, with D hard to call. This sample comprised whole blood, obtained in connection with sensitization to the hapten diphenylcyclopropenone (DPC). The DNA of the CDR3 is TGTGCCAGCAGCTCCCGGCCTAATGAAAAACTGTTTTTT. Its translation is CASSSRPNEKLFF.